These T cell receptor delta chains were read from a single sample in a study of Vδ1+ human thymocytes. TCRdb re-called the multiplex PCR reads using CATT. The sample lists about 73,000 delta-chain clones, 30% to 40% occurring once. The sequenced material came from Vdelta1+ gamma-delta thymocytes from the thymus. These receptor sequences come from a boy younger than two who had congenital heart surgery. Both conserved end residues are trimmed from each CDR3. A D gene is named only where the DNA matches it firmly.

v_call d_call cdr3_aa
TRDV1 - ALGELLPPGLFTDKLI
TRDV3 - APSGKLI
TRDV1 TRDD3 ALGDIGPTQSQFKGGYPTDKLI
TRDV1 TRDD3 ALGELSFLLGDHTDKLI
TRDV1 - ALGELSHQINTDKLI
TRDV1 - ALVARLGKGYTDKLI
TRDV1 TRDD3 ALGDHLYFGGYSTSYTDKLI
TRDV1 - ALGEPSYTDKLI
TRDV1 TRDD3 ALGELASTLGDLNTDKLI
TRDV2 - ATLPVVYTDKLI
TRDV1 - ALGEFRPAGRIYTDKLI
TRDV1 TRDD3 ALVVRGLLKHSGGYPDKLI
TRDV1 - ALGELPSRPWLNPQHTDKLI
TRDV1 TRDD3 ALGELGTESWGIRWYTDKLI
TRDV1 - ALGALRRSSRTYTDKLI
TRDV1 TRDD3 ALGDPLLGDPRPYTDKLI
TRDV1 - ALGDTWIPTDKLI
TRDV1 - ALGDVPSGGHTDKLI
TRDV1 - ALGESGDGSPATDAPYTDKLI
TRDV1 TRDD2 ALGTRLPTSRWGQGDKLI
TRDV1 TRDD2 ALGELSLPTPNGAIATKTDKLI
TRDV1 - ALGELLPKKYWGSPYTDKLI
TRDV1 TRDD3 ALGEGIGTLTGGYAREADKLI
TRDV1 TRDD3 ALGEEWGGLGDIAGGKLI
TRDV1 - ALGEFGILPYTDKLI
TRDV1 - ALGELRDMVDKLI
TRDV1 TRDD3 ALGELLTGGCTDKLI
TRDV1 TRDD3 ALGEPRRGTGGLYTDKLI
TRDV2 TRDD3 ACDTYYLLGDTGRSWDTRQMF
TRDV1 TRDD3 ALGDMTPTERYWGTLDKLI
TRDV1 TRDD3 ALGEIPTIRLLGDTPLYTDKLI
TRDV1 TRDD3 ALGDVPITGGYLTPYTDKLI
TRDV1 - ALGELPYPGSRLI
TRDV1 - ALGDRPSSGGTTDKLI
TRDV1 - ALGELGSRTDKLI
TRDV3 - ALWQEPTPVHPLLDWDPLDPDTGYTDKLI
TRDV1 TRDD2 ALGDPPGLPTPGGLVPYKLI
TRDV1 TRDD3 ALGDWPSPPTGGYGADKLI
TRDV1 TRDD3 ALGEPFFLTTGGFVTDKLI
TRDV2 TRDD3 ACGTGGIRADKLI
TRDV2 TRDD3 ACDRDTKPCSWDTRQMF
TRDV1 TRDD3 ALGEIRPVELGATDKLI
TRDV2 - ACGSPSDVALLREEYTDKLI
TRDV1 TRDD3 ALGDLRLGADKLI
TRDV1 - ALGERKYTDKLI
TRDV1 TRDD2 ALGERPVPTLLHLLVPDKLI
TRDV1 - ALGEPYRLVTDKLI
TRDV1 TRDD3 ALGAGGIQLI